Described below is a single T cell receptor (beta chain) sequence and its context. The source of the sample is a study of blood T cell repertoires in COVID-19. The wider study: The study drew acute and convalescent COVID-19 samples from the United States, Italy and Spain. Sample material is recorded as cDNA or gDNA derived from T cells, B-cell-depleted T cells, or PBMCs.

Under the authors' procedure: Estimation of nucleated cell counts relied on the amplification of reference gene primers. TCRdb's copy holds only in-frame clones and misses some; the assay was immunoSEQ multiplex PCR. That table furnishes V, J and clone size, whereas the DNA furnished D and trimming. The sample records 55,000 to 70,000 clones, around 83% being singletons. This CDR3 is 13 amino acids long. Trimming removed 3 bases from V and 5 bases from J, with 14 bases in between. Germline values: CDR1 DFQATT, CDR2 SNEGSKA (reference sequence). The sequence came from a woman aged 80 or over with acute or convalescent COVID-19. Sequencing was done on a sample of peripheral blood. The V call is TRBV20-1, the J call TRBJ2-7; D may be TRBD2 (5 bases). The CDR3 region has the DNA TGCAGTGCTAGTACGGGGAAACCCCACGAGCAGTACTTC. Amino acid sequence: CSASTGKPHEQYF.